This is a list of T cell receptor beta chains from one sample in a study of shared clonotypes between healthy human individuals. TCRdb's table, derived via immunoSEQ multiplex PCR, lists solely in-frame clones and lacks some. The sample yields about 670,000 clones, 60% to 80% seen once. Sequenced: memory CD4+ T cells sorted from blood. Receptors originate from a woman in her twenties or thirties in good health. Each CDR3 is given with its conserved first and last residue. The order of the fields is D gene, clone size, V gene, J gene, CDR3 DNA, CDR3 protein. D genes are given only for firm matches. Some rows mark clone size as missing; the rest say once, few, many or name a class of expanded clone.

NA	NA	TRBV28	TRBJ2-7	TGTGCCAGCAGTGAAGGGGTTTTCTACACCTACGAGCAGTACTTC	CASSEGVFYTYEQYF
TRBD2	NA	TRBV7-9	TRBJ2-7	TGTGCCAGCAGCTCATTAGCGGGAGGACATTCCTACGAGCAGTACTTC	CASSSLAGGHSYEQYF
NA	NA	TRBV19	TRBJ2-7	TGTGCCAGTAGTACTCAACACCGGGACCACTACGAGCAGTACTTC	CASSTQHRDHYEQYF
NA	NA	TRBV28	TRBJ1-5	TGTGCCAGCAGTTTAAGATTGGACAGCCGGGACAATCAGCCCCAGCATTTT	CASSLRLDSRDNQPQHF
TRBD2	NA	TRBV6-4	TRBJ2-3	TGTGCCAGCAGTGACTCTAGACTAGCGGCGAAAGCTAGCACAGATACGCAGTATTTT	CASSDSRLAAKASTDTQYF
NA	NA	TRBV9	TRBJ2-1	TGTGCCAGCAGCCAAGAAAACCGCGGGACGGGAGTCAATGAGCAGTTCTTC	CASSQENRGTGVNEQFF
NA	NA	TRBV4-1	TRBJ2-1	TGCGCCAGCAGCCACCGGGGTGAGCAGTTCTTC	CASSHRGEQFF
NA	NA	TRBV29-1	TRBJ2-1	TGCAGCGGTGACAGAGGGTATGGATACAATGAGCAGTTCTTC	CSGDRGYGYNEQFF
TRBD1	once	TRBV25-1	TRBJ1-5	TGTGCCAGCAGTCCGACAGGGGGTAATCAGCCCCAGCATTTT	CASSPTGGNQPQHF
TRBD1	NA	TRBV18	TRBJ2-2	TGTGCCAGCTCAGCGGGACAGGGGGACACCGGGGAGCTGTTTTTT	CASSAGQGDTGELFF
TRBD1	NA	TRBV5-1	TRBJ1-4	TGCGCCAGCAGCGCGGGACAGGGTGGGGAAAAACTGTTTTTT	CASSAGQGGEKLFF
NA	NA	TRBV7-8	TRBJ1-4	TGTGCCAGCAGCTCCCGACAGCTTAAACTGTTTTTT	CASSSRQLKLFF
NA	NA	TRBV7-8	TRBJ2-3	TGTGCCAGCAGCCTAATTCGGACGTGGTCGGATACGCAGTATTTT	CASSLIRTWSDTQYF
TRBD1	NA	TRBV2	TRBJ2-4	TGTGCCAGCAGTGCGGGACAGGGTCAAAACATTCAGTACTTC	CASSAGQGQNIQYF
TRBD1	NA	TRBV5-6	TRBJ1-2	TGTGCCAGCAGCCTGGACAGGGGGCTTGGCTACACCTTC	CASSLDRGLGYTF
NA	few	TRBV27	TRBJ2-1	TGTGCCAGCAGGGCAACTCTCTACAATGAGCAGTTCTTC	CASRATLYNEQFF
NA	NA	TRBV7-9	TRBJ1-2	TGTGCCAGCAGCGCAAGACAGAGAAAGTATGGCTACACCTTC	CASSARQRKYGYTF
NA	NA	TRBV2	TRBJ2-3	TGTGCCATCCCCGACGGGGCTAGCACAGATACGCAGTATTTT	CAIPDGASTDTQYF
NA	NA	TRBV4-1	TRBJ2-1	TGCGCCAGCAGCCAAGAGAATAGCGCGTACAATGAGCAGTTCTTC	CASSQENSAYNEQFF
NA	NA	TRBV7-3	TRBJ1-1	TGTGCCAGCAGCTTAAATTATCCCCCTGAAGCTTTCTTT	CASSLNYPPEAFF